Listed here are 16 T cell receptor beta chains from one sample, sequenced in a study of control samples from healthy donors and cancer patients. Generated by immunoSEQ multiplex PCR, the TCRdb table keeps only in-frame clones and is missing some. The sample holds more than 90,000 clones, about 89% seen once. What was sequenced was blood. The receptors were gathered from a young man in good health.

As DNA, the CDR3 is TGTGCCAGCAGTTACGCAAAGAAAACCTACAATGAGCAGTTCTTC. Amino acids: CASSYAKKTYNEQFF. This chain joins TRBV6-5 and TRBJ2-1; D ambiguous. V lost 2 bases and J 2 bases, leaving 10 bases between the germline ends. The CDR3 runs to 15 residues. Per germline, CDR1 MNHEY and CDR2 SVGAGI.

The J gene is TRBJ2-4, the V gene TRBV15, with 8 bases fitting TRBD2. Per the germline V gene, CDR1 is LNHNV and CDR2 is YYDKDF (reference sequence). With 1 base clipped from V and 1 base from J, the junction kept 9 bases outside the gene matches. The CDR3 length is 18 residues. The CDR3 coding sequence is TGTGCCACCAGCAGAGGGTCGGGGGGGGCTTCGGCCAAAAACATTCAGTACTTC. Its protein is CATSRGSGGASAKNIQYF.

The rearrangement uses TRBV7-8 and TRBJ1-1; D is unresolved. Germline lookup yields CDR1 SGHVS and CDR2 FQNEAQ. Between the trimmed V and J ends, which lost 4 bases and 2 bases, there was a span of 8 bases. The CDR3 runs to 13 residues. CDR3 coding DNA: TGTGCCAGCAGCTCCCGAATCAACACTGAAGCTTTCTTT. Translation: CASSSRINTEAFF.

The chain recombines TRBV2 with TRBJ1-2; D unresolved. The V gene lost 3 bases and the J gene lost 5 bases, with 10 bases spanning the gap. The CDR3 consists of 13 residues. Germline V CDR1 and CDR2: SNHLY, FYNNEI. CDR3 DNA: TGTGCCAGCAGTGACTTGAGTAGTTATGGCTACACCTTC. Protein: CASSDLSSYGYTF.

This rearrangement joins TRBV19 to TRBJ2-7; D is undetermined. V was cut by 3 bases and J by 0 bases, with 12 bases left in between. Germline V gene data show CDR1 as LNHDA and CDR2 as SQIVND (reference sequence). The CDR3 has 15 amino acids. CDR3 in DNA: TGTGCCAGTAGTATTGGTCTCTTTAGCTCCTACGAGCAGTACTTC. Amino acids: CASSIGLFSSYEQYF.

The V and J genes are TRBV11-2 and TRBJ1-1; TRBD1 aligns across 7 bases. Germline CDR1 and CDR2: SGHAT and FQNNGV. CDR3 size: 14 residues. J lost 4 bases, V lost 5 bases, and 7 bases had no gene match. The CDR3 region has the DNA TGTGCCAGCAGCAAAGGACAGGTTCCCACTGAAGCTTTCTTT. Translation gives CASSKGQVPTEAFF.

The chain has TRBV21-1 and TRBJ1-4. TRBV21-1 is labeled a pseudogene. The CDR3 contains 16 residues. CDR3 protein: CASSTRPLQANEKLFF. The CDR3 DNA reads TGTGCCAGCAGCACTAGACCCTTGCAGGCTAATGAAAAACTGTTTTTT.

CDR3 loop: CAWADSLSSYNSPLHF. The CDR3 DNA follows: TGTGCCTGGGCGGACAGCCTCAGCTCCTATAATTCACCCCTCCACTTT. The J gene is TRBJ1-6, the V gene TRBV30, with D possibly TRBD1 on 6 matching bases. The germline V gene has CDR1 GTSNPN and CDR2 SVGIG (reference sequence). The V gene lost 5 bases and the J gene lost 0 bases, with 14 bases spanning the gap. The CDR3 is made up of 16 amino acids.

The CDR3 coding sequence is TGTGCCAGTAGTATCCCAGGCTGGAACACTGAAGCTTTCTTT. Its protein product is CASSIPGWNTEAFF. The chain employs TRBV19 and TRBJ1-1; no definite D call. CDR3 length equals 14 residues. The germline V gene has CDR1 LNHDA and CDR2 SQIVND (reference sequence). V was pared by 3 bases and J by 1 base, with 9 bases between. The full variable domain, rest sourced from reference TRBV19 and TRBJ1-1, is DGGITQSPKYLFRKEGQNVTLSCEQNLNHDAMYWYRQDPGQGLRLIYYSQIVNDFQKGDIAEGYSVSREKKESFPLTVTSAQKNPTAFYLCASSIPGWNTEAFFGQGTRLTVV.

This sequence joins TRBV30 and TRBJ2-5; D uncertain. The V gene lost 0 bases and the J gene lost 4 bases, with 12 bases spanning the gap. The CDR3 contains 14 residues. Germline lookup yields CDR1 GTSNPN and CDR2 SVGIG (reference sequence). CDR3 region: CAWSVQQVGETQYF. CDR3 bases: TGTGCCTGGAGTGTACAGCAAGTAGGAGAGACCCAGTACTTC. The full variable domain, with the rest looked up from reference TRBV30 and TRBJ2-5, is SQTIHQWPATLVQPVGSPLSLECTVEGTSNPNLYWYRQAAGRGLQLLFYSVGIGQISSEVPQNLSASRPQDRQFILSSKKLLLSDSGFYLCAWSVQQVGETQYFGPGTRLLVL.

This clone was recorded a few times. V is TRBV13 and J is TRBJ1-1, with 7 bases fitting TRBD1. The CDR3 is made up of 14 amino acids. The germline V gene has CDR1 PRHDT and CDR2 FYEKMQ (reference sequence). The junction had 9 bases not matched to a gene; V was cut back by 8 bases and J by 3 bases. The CDR3 spells CASYGGGEDTEAFF. As DNA, the CDR3 is TGTGCCAGCTACGGAGGGGGCGAAGACACTGAAGCTTTCTTT.

This clone was seen just once. The CDR3 loop is CASSSRGNSYNEQFF. CDR3 bases: TGTGCCAGCAGTTCTAGGGGGAACTCCTACAATGAGCAGTTCTTC. The chain recombines TRBV2 with TRBJ2-1; perhaps TRBD1 as D (6 bases). Trimming cost V 5 bases and J 0 bases, with 11 bases left between them. In germline, CDR1 is SNHLY, CDR2 FYNNEI. CDR3 length equals 15 residues.

The chain joins TRBV12-5 to TRBJ2-2, with D perhaps matching TRBD2 (6 bases). CDR1 and CDR2 from the germline V gene are LGHNT and FRNRAP. The length of the CDR3 is 15 residues. The V end was cut by 2 bases, the J end by 4 bases, with 11 bases between. The CDR3 DNA sequence: TGTGCTAGTGGTTTGATCGGGAGAGTCACCGGGGAGCTGTTTTTT. The encoded protein is CASGLIGRVTGELFF.

The chain recombines TRBV14 with TRBJ1-1, with D uncertain. The germline CDR1 and CDR2 sequences are SGHDN and FVKESK. The CDR3 sequence is 13 residues long. V was shortened by 4 bases and J by 0 bases, with 6 bases between the two germline ends. The CDR3 DNA sequence: TGTGCCAGCAGCCTCCTAATGAACACTGAAGCTTTCTTT. Its translation: CASSLLMNTEAFF.

The chain employs TRBV28 and TRBJ1-2; D is unclear. V was trimmed by 6 bases and J by 3 bases, leaving 14 bases between them. Looked up from germline, CDR1 is MDHEN and CDR2 is SYDVKM. The CDR3 covers 14 residues. The CDR3 is CASRFGSLDYGYTF. CDR3 nucleotides: TGTGCCAGCAGATTCGGTAGTTTGGACTATGGCTACACCTTC.

The chain recombines TRBV4-1 with TRBJ2-1, with D uncertain. Looked up from germline, CDR1 is MGHRA and CDR2 is YSYEKL. Trimming left V 4 bases short and J 7 bases short, with 11 bases between. The CDR3 length is 13 residues. The CDR3 nucleotides are TGCGCCAGCAGCCGAGTAAACGGGAATGAGCAGTTCTTC. Translation: CASSRVNGNEQFF.